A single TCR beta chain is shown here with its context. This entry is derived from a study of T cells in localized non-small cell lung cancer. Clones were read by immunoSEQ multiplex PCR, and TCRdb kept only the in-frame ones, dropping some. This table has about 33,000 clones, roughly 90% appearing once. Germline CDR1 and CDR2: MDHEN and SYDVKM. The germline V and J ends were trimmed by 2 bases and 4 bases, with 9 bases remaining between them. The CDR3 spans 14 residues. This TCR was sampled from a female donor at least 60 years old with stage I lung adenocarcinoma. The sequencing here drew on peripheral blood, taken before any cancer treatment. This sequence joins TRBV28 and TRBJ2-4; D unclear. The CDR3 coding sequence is TGTGCCAGCAGTTTAGTACAGACTAAAAACATTCAGTACTTC. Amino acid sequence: CASSLVQTKNIQYF.